A selection of T cell receptor beta chains follows, all from one sample in a study of CD8+ T cells in alopecia areata. The protocol was immunoSEQ multiplex PCR, while the TCRdb copy is restricted to in-frame clones and leaves out a portion. The profile shows around 250,000 clones, around two thirds of them singletons. Sequenced material: CD4+ T cells sorted from blood, taken at week 0. The origin of the receptors is a human donor with alopecia areata. Each CDR3 is given with its conserved first and last residue. A D gene is named only where the DNA matches it firmly. Size is omitted from some rows. Given values are once, few, many or a class for expanded clones.

d_call j_call clone_size v_call cdr3_nt cdr3_aa
TRBD2 TRBJ2-3 . TRBV6-4 TGTGCCAGCAGTGCTAGCGGGGGGGCGGCAGATACGCAGTATTTT CASSASGGAADTQYF
TRBD2 TRBJ2-1 once TRBV29-1 TGCAGCTCAGGACTAGCGGGGGTCAATGAGCAGTTCTTC CSSGLAGVNEQFF
. TRBJ2-7 . TRBV29-1 TGCAGCGCATGGGGTGGGACTGGCACAGGACTCTACTTC CSAWGGTGTGLYF
. TRBJ2-7 . TRBV20-1 TGCAGTGCTAGTGGAGGGTACGAGCAGTACTTC CSASGGYEQYF
. TRBJ2-2 . TRBV5-4 TGTGCTTCGGCTCGGGATTCGAACACCGGGGAGCTGTTTTTT CASARDSNTGELFF
. TRBJ2-6 few TRBV7-2 TGTGCCAGCAGCTTGGGAAGTCCGTCTGGGGCCAACGTCCTGACTTTC CASSLGSPSGANVLTF
. TRBJ2-1 . TRBV29-1 TGCAGCGTTGAATCGAGGACGGGGAGCTCCTACAATGAGCAGTTCTTC CSVESRTGSSYNEQFF
. TRBJ1-1 . TRBV29-1 TGCAGCGTTGCTAAGGACAGAAACACTGAAGCTTTCTTT CSVAKDRNTEAFF
. TRBJ1-2 . TRBV30 TGTGCCCGAGCGGTCGGCCCGGGAGGCTATGGCTACACCTTC CARAVGPGGYGYTF
TRBD1 TRBJ1-6 once TRBV7-9 TGTGCCAGCAGCTCAATTGGACAGGGGGGAAATTCACCCCTCCACTTT CASSSIGQGGNSPLHF
. TRBJ2-5 . TRBV30 TGTGCCTGGAGTAGACCAAGCGCGACCCAGTACTTC CAWSRPSATQYF
TRBD1 TRBJ2-5 . TRBV7-2 TGTGCCAGCAGCTATAGGGGGCAACAGACCCAGTACTTC CASSYRGQQTQYF